The present T cell receptor beta chain was sequenced within a study of T cells in Graves' hyperthyroidism and ophthalmopathy. Authors of the study amplified TCR beta CDR3 regions from RNA transcripts. When the TCR CDR3 underwent first-round RT-PCR, the HTBI primer set was used. TCRdb analysed the multiplex PCR reads with MiXCR anew, one entry per CDR3 protein. The table lists a few hundred thousand distinct CDR3 sequences, 15% to 19% of them singletons. V lost 5 bases and J lost 8; bases outside the gene matches: 5. The germline V gene has CDR1 KGHDR and CDR2 SFDVKD. This CDR3 has 13 amino acids. The chain is built from TRBV24-1 and TRBJ2-1; 7 nucleotides align to TRBD1. The sequence derives from a woman between 25 and 40 years old with Graves' hyperthyroidism. The source material was blood. The CDR3 is CATSGTGRHEQFF. DNA for the CDR3: TGTGCCACCAGTGGGACAGGTAGGCATGAGCAGTTCTTC.